The T cell receptor beta chain under discussion was sequenced for a study of T cell responses to AZD1222 COVID-19 vaccine. The study's findings and limits: Repertoire collection took place solely once the T cell response had peaked.

Comment on this clone: Its cognate antigen is unknown.

Trimming shortened V by 4 bases and J by 1 base, and 7 bases separated the two germline ends. This CDR3 spans 13 amino acids. Per germline, CDR1 SGHVS and CDR2 FQNEAQ. The table came from immunoSEQ multiplex PCR; TCRdb's copy has only in-frame clones and leaves some out. The table has around 210,000 clones, approximately 94% seen once. The rearrangement joins TRBV7-8 to TRBJ1-1; possible D gene TRBD1, 5 bases. This clonotype was obtained from an adult who received the MenACWY meningococcal vaccine as a control. The sample consisted of peripheral blood, taken 28 days after the second dose of the MenACWY control vaccine. In nucleotides, the CDR3 is TGTGCCAGCAGCTATGGACAGAACACTGAAGCTTTCTTT. Translating it yields CASSYGQNTEAFF.